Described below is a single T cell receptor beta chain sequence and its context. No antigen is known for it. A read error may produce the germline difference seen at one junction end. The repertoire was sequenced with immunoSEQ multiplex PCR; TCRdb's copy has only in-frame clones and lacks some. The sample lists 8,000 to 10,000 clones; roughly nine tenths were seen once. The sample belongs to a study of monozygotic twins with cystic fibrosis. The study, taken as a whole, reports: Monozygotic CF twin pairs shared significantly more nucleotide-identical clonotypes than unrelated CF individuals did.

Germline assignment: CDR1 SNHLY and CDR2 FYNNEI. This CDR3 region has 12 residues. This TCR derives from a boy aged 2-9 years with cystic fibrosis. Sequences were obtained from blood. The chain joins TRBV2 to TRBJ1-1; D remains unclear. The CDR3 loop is CASSEEYTEAFF. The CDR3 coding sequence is TGTGCCAGCAGCGAAGAATACACTGAAGCTTTCTTT. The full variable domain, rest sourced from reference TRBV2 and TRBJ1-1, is EPEVTQTPSHQVTQMGQEVILRCVPISNHLYFYWYRQILGQKVEFLVSFYNNEISEKSEIFDDQFSVERPDGSNFTLKIRSTKLEDSAMYFCASSEEYTEAFFGQGTRLTVV.